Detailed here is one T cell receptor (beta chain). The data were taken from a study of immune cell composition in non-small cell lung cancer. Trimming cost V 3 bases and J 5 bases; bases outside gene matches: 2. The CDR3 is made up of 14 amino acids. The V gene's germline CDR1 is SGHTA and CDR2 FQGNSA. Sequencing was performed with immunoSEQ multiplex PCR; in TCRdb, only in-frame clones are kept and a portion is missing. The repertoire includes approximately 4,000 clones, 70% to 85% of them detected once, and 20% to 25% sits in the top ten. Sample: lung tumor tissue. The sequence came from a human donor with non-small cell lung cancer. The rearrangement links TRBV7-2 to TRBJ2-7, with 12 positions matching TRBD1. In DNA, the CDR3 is TGTGCCAGCAGCTTCCGGGACAGGGGGCACGAGCAGTACTTC. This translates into CASSFRDRGHEQYF.